This entry lists 2 T cell receptor beta chains sequenced from one sample in a study of molecular identifiers for immune sequencing clone quantification. From the PCR reads, TCRdb called clonotypes with MiXCR, one entry per CDR3 protein. The sample has fewer than 25,000 distinct CDR3 sequences, roughly 18% seen once. What was sequenced was naive CD8+ T cells from blood, with Jurkat cell RNA spiked in. The subset is: FACS-sorted CD8+CD4-CCR7+CD45RA+ naive T cells. All receptors come from a human donor in good health. Some libraries in this study had Jurkat cell RNA spiked in.

In this sample, this clonotype turned up many times. The chain links TRBV19 to TRBJ2-7, with a possible D match to TRBD1 (6 bases). Germline V gives CDR1 LNHDA, CDR2 SQIVND (reference sequence). V shed 5 bases and J shed 0 bases, with 11 bases lying between them. The CDR3 sequence is 14 residues long. In DNA form, the CDR3 reads TGTGCCAGTAGTTGGGGGCTCAGCTCCTACGAGCAGTACTTC. Its protein is CASSWGLSSYEQYF.

This clonotype was seen many times. One end of the junction varies from germline; a read error may be responsible. The CDR3 DNA follows: TGCACCTCTCGTCGGGCAGGGGGCGAGCAGCCCCAGCATTTT. Its protein is CTSRRAGGEQPQHF. The rearrangement uses TRBV27 and TRBJ1-5; 8 bases are shared with TRBD1. Germline V CDR1 and CDR2: MNHEY, SMNVEV (reference sequence). CDR3 length: 14 amino acids.